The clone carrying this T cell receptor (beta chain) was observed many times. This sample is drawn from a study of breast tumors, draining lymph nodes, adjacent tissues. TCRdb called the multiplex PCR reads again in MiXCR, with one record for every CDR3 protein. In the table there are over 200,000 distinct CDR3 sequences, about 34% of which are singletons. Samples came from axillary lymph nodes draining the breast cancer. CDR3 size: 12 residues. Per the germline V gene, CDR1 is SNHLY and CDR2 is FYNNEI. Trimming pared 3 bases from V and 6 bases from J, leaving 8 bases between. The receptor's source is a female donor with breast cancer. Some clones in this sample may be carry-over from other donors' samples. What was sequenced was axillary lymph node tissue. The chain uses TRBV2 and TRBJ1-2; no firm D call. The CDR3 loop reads CASSEDFDGYTF. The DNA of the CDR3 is TGTGCCAGCAGTGAGGATTTCGATGGCTACACCTTC. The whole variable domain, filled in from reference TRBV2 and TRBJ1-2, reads EPEVTQTPSHQVTQMGQEVILRCVPISNHLYFYWYRQILGQKVEFLVSFYNNEISEKSEIFDDQFSVERPDGSNFTLKIRSTKLEDSAMYFCASSEDFDGYTFGSGTRLTVV.